Described below is a single T cell receptor (beta chain) sequence and its context. Its antigen has not been determined. Relative to the germline gene, one junction end is altered; a read error may explain this. Donors were around 37 systemically healthy Caucasian individuals from Russia aged roughly 6 to 90 years. Each donor gave ten milliliters of peripheral blood, collected into EDTA-treated Vacutainer tubes. PBMCs were isolated by Ficoll-Paque density-gradient centrifugation, with at least 6 million obtained per sample. Total RNA, at least 6 micrograms per sample, was extracted from PBMCs with Trizol reagent. The percentages of naive CD45RAhigh/CD27high T cells were determined by flow cytometry on a PBMC aliquot from every donor. This sample was taken from a study of blood T cells in healthy people across ages (dated by TCRdb to 2014 to 2015). Concerning the study at large: In model experiments, template switching captured roughly one uniquely barcoded TCR beta cDNA molecule for every two T cells. To track age-related changes in TCR beta repertoire diversity, the study relied on deep sequencing normalized with unique cDNA molecular identifiers. The donors were split into four age groups: young (average roughly 15 years), middle-aged (39), aged (62) and long-lived (approximately 80). To avoid experimental bias, donors of different ages were distributed randomly across sequencing lanes. Two additional independent replicas of 1 million unique cDNA reads from the same blood draw were analyzed for two donors (one aged 18 to 30 and one aged 80 or older). Findings and caveats that apply to the study as a whole: Compared with the aged group, the long-lived group had more naive CD4+ T cells, fewer expanded clones and increased TCR diversity, a pattern suggesting age selection. The CMV infection status of donors was not known, potentially confounding age-related changes in expanded clonotypes. Since profiling was done on bulk unsorted PBMCs, naive and antigen-experienced compartments could not be conclusively compared. Observed TCR beta diversity correlated strongly with the percentage of naive T cells measured by flow cytometry. Total diversity estimates from one million sequenced T cells were considered lower bounds and underestimates. As age increased, observed TCR beta diversity per million T cells dropped in a roughly linear way, and a significant reduction was already evident by age roughly 40.

The CDR3 numbers 15 residues from cysteine through phenylalanine. Only the CDR3 DNA stays, 45 bases, in frame from base 1. From a lookup of the germline V gene, CDR1 and CDR2 are SNHLY and FYNNEI. Library creation used 5' RACE. These reads were obtained on an Illumina HiSeq 2500. A second PCR of 7 to 11 cycles was performed with a sample-barcoded 5' primer and a J-beta primer mix. A template-switch 5' adaptor carrying 12 random nucleotides introduced a unique molecular identifier onto each TCR beta cDNA molecule. Each sample yielded at least 3 million CDR3-containing paired-end reads. First-strand cDNA synthesis was performed from all RNA using the Mint cDNA synthesis kit, with priming by a TRBC-specific oligonucleotide. Following uracil-DNA glycosylase treatment, a first 18-cycle PCR with universal primers M1SS and BC2_uni_R was performed on all cDNA. As for how the authors treated the data: Each sample was normalized by randomly selecting 1 million high-quality reads, each carrying a distinct molecular identifier. Instead of being binned into consensus sequences, reads that shared molecular identifiers were thrown out. MiTCR, run with a Q25 quality threshold and the strictest error-elimination algorithm, handled CDR3 identification, clonotype clustering and error correction. A nonparametric unseen species model using Euler transformation provided a lower-bound estimate of total TCR beta diversity. TCRdb itself trimmed the public reads at Q25 with fastp, ran MiXCR and retained productive beta chains. Merged by CDR3 protein, the rows form single entries marked with the most common genes and DNA. These V and J calls originate from TCRdb's pipeline instead of the authors' own analysis. A total of about 830,000 distinct CDR3 sequences appear in this sample, about three fifths of them only once. Of the sample, 20% to 25% falls within the top ten clones.

Sequencing was performed on blood. The sequence was collected from a man younger than 45 in good health. The V gene is TRBV2 and the J gene is TRBJ2-2; 5 matching bases give a weak D call of TRBD2. The nucleotides are TGTGCCAGCTCCACCCAGTGGGAGAACACCGGGGAGTTGTTTTTT. It translates as CASSTQWENTGELFF.